Listed here are 25 T cell receptor beta chains from one sample, sequenced in a study of T-cell reconstitution after alpha-beta-depleted transplantation in children. Unique molecular identifiers were incorporated when the TCRbeta library was constructed. TCRdb fed the PCR reads into MiXCR, producing one record per CDR3 protein. The top ten clones hold around two fifths of a sample with roughly 350,000 distinct CDR3 sequences, around 16% of them seen once. The sequences come from PBMCs, mostly from graft donor cells, collected 360 days after TCRalphabeta/CD19-depleted stem cell transplant. The receptor set was obtained from a male patient aged 2-15 years who had a stem cell transplant for acute lymphoblastic leukemia, so the T cells may come from the graft donor.

Ten or more counts support this clonotype. The chain employs TRBV5-1 and TRBJ2-2; D ambiguous. The V gene's germline CDR1 is SGHRS and CDR2 YFSETQ. V dropped 4 bases and J dropped 4 bases, with 14 bases sitting between them. This CDR3 is built from 15 residues. The CDR3 DNA reads as TGCGCCAGCAGCACTGTATCGCCTGCCACCGGGGAGCTGTTTTTT. As protein: CASSTVSPATGELFF.

This clonotype was recorded at least ten times. This chain joins TRBV4-3 and TRBJ1-3, with D unclear. Trimming took off 1 base at V and 5 bases at J, with 12 bases between the two ends. This CDR3 comprises 15 residues. Germline loops: CDR1 LGHNA, CDR2 YSLEER. The CDR3 sequence: CASSQVTPGRNTIYF. CDR3 in DNA: TGCGCCAGCAGCCAAGTTACCCCCGGTAGAAACACCATATATTTT.

In this sample, this clonotype turned up a few times. The chain uses TRBV10-3 and TRBJ2-5; D not resolved. Per germline, CDR1 ENHRY and CDR2 SYGVKD. V was cut by 0 bases and J by 5 bases, with 1 base left in between. This CDR3 has 11 residues. The CDR3 here is CAISESETQYF. DNA of the CDR3: TGTGCCATCAGTGAGTCTGAGACCCAGTACTTC.

The rearrangement joins TRBV7-8 to TRBJ2-2, with 11 bases identical to TRBD2. Germline V lookup: CDR1 SGHVS, CDR2 FQNEAQ. This CDR3 is 19 amino acids long. Germline trimming cut 3 bases from V and 0 bases from J; bases unmatched to any gene: 9. DNA of the CDR3: TGTGCCAGCAGCTTTTTTTTACTAGCGGGGGTGCCGAACACCGGGGAGCTGTTTTTT. Amino acid sequence: CASSFFLLAGVPNTGELFF. Drawing the rest from reference TRBV7-8 and TRBJ2-2, the complete variable domain is GAGVSQSPRYKVAKRGQDVALRCDPISGHVSLFWYQQALGQGPEFLTYFQNEAQLDKSGLPSDRFFAERPEGSVSTLKIQRTQQEDSAVYLCASSFFLLAGVPNTGELFFGEGSRLTVL.

This clonotype has just a few counts. This chain joins TRBV6-2 or TRBV6-3 and TRBJ2-5; D is uncertain. This CDR3 has 14 residues. The germline V and J ends were trimmed by 5 bases and 5 bases, with 15 bases remaining between them. In germline, CDR1 is MNHEY, CDR2 SVGEGT. For the CDR3, the DNA is TGTGCCAGCAGTCCCCATGAAGTACGGGAGACCCAGTACTTC. Translated: CASSPHEVRETQYF.

V is TRBV29-1 and J is TRBJ2-3; TRBD2 matches 11 bases. Germline V gives CDR1 SQVTM, CDR2 ANQGSEA. V trimming: 7 bases; J trimming: 2 bases; junction bases outside the gene matches: 5. The length of the CDR3 is 14 residues. CDR3 in DNA: TGCAGCGGCGGACTAGCGGGCCTCACAGATACGCAGTATTTT. Protein: CSGGLAGLTDTQYF.

This chain connects TRBV4-1 to TRBJ2-1; D unclear. V was clipped by 0 bases and J by 4 bases, with 7 bases between them. The V gene's germline CDR1 is MGHRA and CDR2 YSYEKL. The CDR3 runs 14 residues. CDR3 bases: TGCGCCAGCAGCCAAGAGCCCCGTTACAATGAGCAGTTCTTC. Protein product: CASSQEPRYNEQFF.

The genes are TRBV20-1 and TRBJ2-1; 9 bases are a match to TRBD2. Germline V gene data show CDR1 as DFQATT and CDR2 as SNEGSKA (reference sequence). This CDR3 region has 13 residues. The junction had 2 bases not matched to a gene; V was cut back by 3 bases and J by 5 bases. This CDR3 is CSASVAGDNEQFF. The CDR3, as DNA: TGCAGTGCTAGTGTAGCGGGAGACAATGAGCAGTTCTTC.

The table lists this clonotype with a few counts. V and J are TRBV14 and TRBJ2-1, with D perhaps matching TRBD2 (6 bases). CDR3 length: 14 amino acids. CDR1 is SGHDN, CDR2 FVKESK, per germline. The V gene lost 0 bases and the J gene lost 14 bases, with 17 bases spanning the gap. CDR3 coding DNA: TGTGCCAGCAGCCAAGATAGGGGACTCCTGAGGAAGTTCTTC. It translates to CASSQDRGLLRKFF.

This clonotype was recorded a few times. The gene calls are TRBV20-1 and TRBJ2-1, with 9 positions matching TRBD1. The CDR3 totals 13 residues. Trimming cost V 6 bases and J 9 bases; bases outside gene matches: 9. Germline V gives CDR1 DFQATT, CDR2 SNEGSKA (reference sequence). CDR3 in amino acids: CSAGTGWSGEQFF. For the CDR3, the DNA is TGCAGTGCCGGGACAGGGTGGTCGGGTGAGCAGTTCTTC.

The CDR3 nucleotides read TGCGCCAGCAGCCAAGAGGCAGCGGACACCTACGAGCAGTACTTC. This codes for CASSQEAADTYEQYF. The chain uses TRBV4-1 and TRBJ2-7; possibly TRBD1 or TRBD2 for D (5 bases each). The CDR3 is made up of 15 amino acids. From germline, CDR1 is MGHRA and CDR2 YSYEKL. V was cut by 0 bases and J by 2 bases, with 11 bases left in between.

V gene TRBV19 combines with J gene TRBJ2-2; D is ambiguous. Germline V gives CDR1 LNHDA, CDR2 SQIVND (reference sequence). The CDR3 is made up of 14 amino acids. V lost 8 bases and J 0 bases, leaving 10 bases between the germline ends. The CDR3 here is CASGSGPNTGELFF. CDR3 nucleotide sequence: TGTGCCAGTGGTTCCGGGCCGAACACCGGGGAGCTGTTTTTT.

This clonotype has ten or more counts. The V call is TRBV7-2, the J call TRBJ2-2; 10 bases align to TRBD2. V gave up 1 base and J gave up 4 bases; unmatched junction bases: 12. Germline CDR1 and CDR2: SGHTA and FQGNSA. The CDR3 is 19 residues long. CDR3 coding DNA: TGTGCCAGCAGCTTAGGCAATCCTAGCGGGAGTTCGAGCACCGGGGAGCTGTTTTTT. Its protein product is CASSLGNPSGSSSTGELFF.

The chain couples TRBV20-1 to TRBJ2-2; tentatively, D is TRBD2 (5 bases). Germline V CDR1 and CDR2: DFQATT, SNEGSKA (reference sequence). V gave up 0 bases and J gave up 0 bases, with 14 bases separating them. The CDR3 consists of 17 residues. The DNA for the CDR3 is TGCAGTGCTAGAGATGCCAGCGGTCTCCCGAACACCGGGGAGCTGTTTTTT. The encoded protein is CSARDASGLPNTGELFF.

This clonotype was seen only a few times. The rearrangement links TRBV2 to TRBJ2-7, with TRBD1 matching over 7 bases. The junction had 2 bases not matched to a gene; V was cut back by 8 bases and J by 1 base. Germline values: CDR1 SNHLY, CDR2 FYNNEI. The CDR3 loop spans 12 amino acids. The CDR3 here is CASLGQSYEQYF. The CDR3 bases are TGTGCCAGCTTGGGACAGTCCTACGAGCAGTACTTC.

This clonotype came up many times. The chain recombines TRBV24-1 with TRBJ2-3; the D is unclear. Germline V gene data show CDR1 as KGHDR and CDR2 as SFDVKD. V lost 3 bases to trimming and J lost 3 bases, with 6 bases between them. This CDR3 is 13 amino acids long. The CDR3 nucleotides are TGTGCCACCAGTGATCTCCGAACAGATACGCAGTATTTT. Protein sequence: CATSDLRTDTQYF.

The rearrangement links TRBV20-1 to TRBJ2-3; D gene uncertain. Trimming removed 5 bases from V and 0 bases from J, with 18 bases in between. The germline gives CDR1 DFQATT, CDR2 SNEGSKA (reference sequence). This CDR3 contains 16 residues. The CDR3 spells CSAPPRGRQSTDTQYF. DNA for the CDR3: TGCAGTGCTCCCCCACGAGGCAGGCAAAGCACAGATACGCAGTATTTT.

The chain links TRBV25-1 to TRBJ2-3, with D perhaps matching TRBD2 (6 bases). The CDR3 spans 11 residues. Germline CDR1 and CDR2: MGHDK and SYGVNS. The ends were cut back, 2 bases at V and 9 bases at J, with 6 bases in the middle. CDR3 sequence: CASSEGRTQYF. The CDR3 coding sequence is TGTGCCAGCAGTGAAGGGAGGACGCAGTATTTT.

The chain uses TRBV12-5 and TRBJ2-1; 8 bases fit TRBD2. The CDR3 is 16 amino acids. V lost 7 bases, J lost 6 bases, and 14 bases stayed unmatched. Germline assignment: CDR1 LGHNT and CDR2 FRNRAP. The CDR3 loop is CASALPTSGATNEQFF. The CDR3 DNA sequence: TGTGCTAGTGCCCTACCCACTAGCGGTGCCACCAATGAGCAGTTCTTC. Variable domain in full (rest from reference TRBV12-5 and TRBJ2-1): DARVTQTPRHKVTEMGQEVTMRCQPILGHNTVFWYRQTMMQGLELLAYFRNRAPLDDSGMPKDRFSAEMPDATLATLKIQPSEPRDSAVYFCASALPTSGATNEQFFGPGTRLTVL.

The chain has TRBV7-2 and TRBJ2-1, with TRBD2 as a possible D gene (5 bases). Per germline, CDR1 SGHTA and CDR2 FQGNSA. V lost 0 bases, J lost 6 bases, and 9 bases lay in between. The CDR3 is 14 residues long. The CDR3 region is CASSLARAVNEQFF. The CDR3, as DNA: TGTGCCAGCAGCTTAGCGAGGGCGGTCAATGAGCAGTTCTTC.

This clonotype came up a few times. The chain links TRBV20-1 to TRBJ2-1; 8 bases are a match to TRBD2. This CDR3 has 15 residues. CDR1 is DFQATT, CDR2 SNEGSKA, per germline (reference sequence). J was trimmed by 12 bases and V by 1 base; bases with no gene match: 14. CDR3 protein: CSARVGRAASLGQFF. As DNA, the CDR3 is TGCAGTGCTAGAGTCGGGAGGGCCGCTTCGTTGGGGCAGTTCTTC.

The V call is TRBV7-6, the J call TRBJ1-1; D not certain. V was clipped by 4 bases and J by 7 bases, with 10 bases between them. Germline V gives CDR1 SGHVS, CDR2 FNYEAQ. This CDR3 is built from 12 residues. The CDR3 DNA follows: TGTGCCAGCAGCTCTCCTCGGGGTGAAGCTTTCTTT. Its translation: CASSSPRGEAFF. Supplemented by reference TRBV7-6 and TRBJ1-1, the full variable domain reads GAGVSQSPRYKVTKRGQDVALRCDPISGHVSLYWYRQALGQGPEFLTYFNYEAQQDKSGLPNDRFSAERPEGSISTLTIQRTEQRDSAMYRCASSSPRGEAFFGQGTRLTVV.

This chain links TRBV20-1 with TRBJ2-7; D is uncertain. Germline CDR1 DFQATT, CDR2 SNEGSKA (reference sequence). Trimming shortened V by 3 bases and J by 6 bases, and 9 bases separated the two germline ends. The CDR3 sequence is 11 residues long. The CDR3 DNA reads TGCAGTGCTAGCGGCGCCGGCGAGCAGTACTTC. It specifies CSASGAGEQYF.

This clonotype was detected only a few times. The chain couples TRBV20-1 to TRBJ2-7; TRBD1 is a possible D gene (5 bases). This CDR3 contains 12 residues. In germline, CDR1 is DFQATT, CDR2 SNEGSKA (reference sequence). Trimming stripped 1 base from V and 1 base from J, with 5 bases between. CDR3 sequence: CSARGTSYEQYF. For the CDR3, the DNA is TGCAGTGCTAGAGGGACATCCTACGAGCAGTACTTC.

V usage is TRBV2 and J usage is TRBJ2-5; 7 bases align to TRBD2. Germline V lookup: CDR1 SNHLY, CDR2 FYNNEI. Losses at the gene ends were 8 bases for V and 2 bases for J; bases not matched to a gene: 8. The CDR3 totals 14 residues. As DNA, the CDR3 is TGTGCCAGCTCTGAGAGTAGCGGGCAAGAGACCCAGTACTTC. This sequence encodes CASSESSGQETQYF.